The text below deals with one T cell receptor (beta chain). As yet, its antigen is unknown. The data were obtained in a study of metastatic and nonmetastatic thyroid tumors. The overall study: Repertoires from malignant and benign thyroid patients were compared across blood and tumor or nodule tissue.

Authors' processing steps: A distant-metastasis classifier for papillary thyroid cancer was built using CDR3 differences across clinicopathological groups. TCRdb reanalyzed the PCR reads via MiXCR. These V and J calls rely on TCRdb rather than the paper's analysis. This sample has around 22,000 clones, with 18% found just once. No patient received treatment before thyroid surgery. Study-level points and caveats: Compared with benign nodules, malignant thyroid tumors were reported to have significantly higher TCR beta diversity in both blood and tumor.

This clonotype was obtained from a male donor with papillary thyroid cancer or a benign thyroid nodule (not recorded which). Some clones in this sample may be carry-over from other donors' samples. The sample comprised adjacent normal tissue.

The CDR3 reads CASSLRTGSMMNTEAFF. The CDR3 DNA reads as TGTGCCAGCAGCCTCCGGACAGGGTCCATGATGAACACTGAAGCTTTCTTT. The rearrangement joins TRBV5-6 to TRBJ1-1; 8 positions match TRBD1. Unmatched junction bases numbered 11, after V lost 4 bases and J lost 0 bases. CDR1 and CDR2 (germline): SGHDT, YYEEEE. This CDR3 is built from 17 residues.